Below, 23 T cell receptor beta chains from the same sample are listed, as sequenced in a study of T cells expressing NK-cell markers (dated by TCRdb to about 2020). The library was prepared using 5' RACE. TCRdb lists the instrument as Illumina HiSeq 2000. TCRdb reprocessed the reads, reporting each CDR3 protein sequence once and no DNA. The sample table includes about 260,000 distinct CDR3 sequences. Together, the top ten hold roughly 4.2% of the sample. The sequencing input was blood T cells: a sorted CD56 or NKG2C T cell subset, CD4+ or CD8+ T cells, or bulk PBMC T cells (not recorded which). The receptors stem from a woman between 18 and 69 years old in good health.

The V and J genes are TRBV7-7 and TRBJ2-1; TCRdb indicates TRBD2, and absent DNA this call remains unverified. CDR1 and CDR2 from the germline V gene are SSHAT and FNYEAQ (reference sequence). The CDR3 length is 16 residues. CDR3 sequence: CASSLALAGGQSEQFF.

The V gene is TRBV5-1, the J gene TRBJ2-3; no DNA is available, so the TRBD2 call from TCRdb remains unchecked. This CDR3 has 14 amino acids. CDR1 is SGHRS and CDR2 is YFSETQ in the germline V gene. This CDR3 is CASSLGTGRDTQYF.

The V gene is TRBV28, the J gene TRBJ2-2; TCRdb's D call of TRBD1 is untestable without DNA. Per the germline V gene, CDR1 is MDHEN and CDR2 is SYDVKM. The CDR3 contains 15 residues. The CDR3 here is CASSLDRSNTGELFF.

This chain connects TRBV27 to TRBJ2-2. The CDR3 is 13 amino acids. Per the germline V gene, CDR1 is MNHEY and CDR2 is SMNVEV (reference sequence). The CDR3 sequence: CASSLSWIGELFF.

This CDR3 is CASSQVFGELFF. This chain connects TRBV3-1 to TRBJ2-2. Germline CDR1 and CDR2: LGHDT and YNNKEL (reference sequence). This CDR3 is 12 amino acids long. Using reference TRBV3-1 and TRBJ2-2 for the parts outside the CDR3, the full variable domain is DTAVSQTPKYLVTQMGNDKSIKCEQNLGHDTMYWYKQDSKKFLKIMFSYNNKELIINETVPNRFSPKSPDKAHLNLHINSLELGDSAVYFCASSQVFGELFFGEGSRLTVL.

The J gene is TRBJ2-5, the V gene TRBV20-1; TCRdb gives TRBD1 as the D gene, but with no DNA this cannot be confirmed. CDR1 is DFQATT and CDR2 is SNEGSKA in the germline V gene (reference sequence). The CDR3 runs to 15 residues. The CDR3 is CSARAPGTGQETQYF.

The V and J genes are TRBV6-6 and TRBJ2-3; the D call of TRBD1 rests on TCRdb alone, since no DNA is present to check it. Germline-derived CDR1 and CDR2 are MNHNY and SVGAGI (reference sequence). This CDR3 is 13 amino acids long. The CDR3 loop reads CASGRDLGDTQYF.

The chain couples TRBV14 to TRBJ2-1; TCRdb lists TRBD2, though no DNA is available to test this call. Germline CDR1 is SGHDN and CDR2 is FVKESK. The CDR3 length is 13 residues. The CDR3 reads CASSQVTAGGEFF.

Here the CDR3 reads CASSFRFFLNEQFF. This rearrangement joins TRBV28 to TRBJ2-1. CDR1 and CDR2 (germline): MDHEN, SYDVKM. CDR3 size: 14 residues.

The V call is TRBV6-2 or TRBV6-3, the J call TRBJ2-1; lacking DNA, the TRBD2 call made by TCRdb goes unchecked. Germline CDR1 reads MNHEY; CDR2 reads SVGEGT. The CDR3 contains 15 residues. CDR3 region: CASSYSASGRTEQFF.

The chain couples TRBV5-1 to TRBJ2-5; as DNA is missing, the TRBD1 call by TCRdb cannot be tested. CDR3 length: 14 residues. Germline assignment: CDR1 SGHRS and CDR2 YFSETQ. The CDR3 spells CASSKPGTKETQYF.

The chain recombines TRBV6-2 or TRBV6-3 with TRBJ2-7; TCRdb reports TRBD2, a call that lacks DNA to check it against. Per the germline V gene, CDR1 is MNHEY and CDR2 is SVGEGT. The CDR3 is made up of 16 amino acids. The CDR3 reads CASRKKVAGSSYEQYF.

This chain links TRBV5-1 with TRBJ2-5; the TCRdb D gene call, TRBD1, has no DNA to confirm it. This CDR3 has 15 amino acids. CDR1 and CDR2 from the germline V gene are SGHRS and YFSETQ. The CDR3 region is CASSSAGTPQETQYF.

This chain joins TRBV2 and TRBJ1-5; without DNA, the TCRdb call of TRBD1 cannot be checked. In germline, CDR1 is SNHLY, CDR2 FYNNEI. The CDR3 length is 12 residues. This CDR3 is CASTGGGQPQHF. Complete variable domain (other parts from reference TRBV2 and TRBJ1-5): EPEVTQTPSHQVTQMGQEVILRCVPISNHLYFYWYRQILGQKVEFLVSFYNNEISEKSEIFDDQFSVERPDGSNFTLKIRSTKLEDSAMYFCASTGGGQPQHFGDGTRLSIL.

The rearrangement uses TRBV20-1 and TRBJ1-4; TCRdb's D gene call, TRBD1, goes unchecked for lack of DNA. From germline, CDR1 is DFQATT and CDR2 SNEGSKA (reference sequence). This CDR3 is 13 amino acids long. CDR3 in amino acids: CSAYGQGQEKLFF.

The chain carries TRBV4-3 and TRBJ2-7; TCRdb lists TRBD2, though no DNA is available to test this call. The CDR3 is 15 residues long. CDR1 and CDR2 from the germline V gene are LGHNA and YSLEER. The CDR3 here is CASSQAAGTAYEQYF.

This chain links TRBV5-1 with TRBJ2-1. The germline gives CDR1 SGHRS, CDR2 YFSETQ. The length of the CDR3 is 15 residues. This chain's CDR3 is CASSLTPSSFNEQFF.

The genes are TRBV7-2 and TRBJ2-6. The CDR3 length is 16 residues. Germline V lookup: CDR1 SGHTA, CDR2 FQGNSA. CDR3 loop: CASTPLLLPGANVLTF. Complete variable domain (other parts from reference TRBV7-2 and TRBJ2-6): GAGVSQSPSNKVTEKGKDVELRCDPISGHTALYWYRQSLGQGLEFLIYFQGNSAPDKSGLPSDRFSAERTGGSVSTLTIQRTQQEDSAVYLCASTPLLLPGANVLTFGAGSRLTVL.

The chain uses TRBV10-3 and TRBJ2-3; the D gene TCRdb calls, TRBD1, cannot be checked with no DNA. The CDR3 has 14 residues. Germline CDR1 reads ENHRY; CDR2 reads SYGVKD. Here the CDR3 reads CAISPRDTPDTQYF.

The rearrangement joins TRBV29-1 to TRBJ2-4; there is no DNA to check the TCRdb D call of TRBD1. The CDR3 runs to 13 residues. Germline lookup yields CDR1 SQVTM and CDR2 ANQGSEA. CDR3 residues: CSVDGQGEDIQYF.

The chain employs TRBV12-3 or TRBV12-4 and TRBJ2-6. This CDR3 is built from 15 residues. CDR3 in amino acids: CASSLRVGRANVLTF.

The chain employs TRBV13 and TRBJ2-7; TCRdb outputs TRBD1, but without DNA this stays unchecked. Germline CDR1 PRHDT, CDR2 FYEKMQ (reference sequence). The CDR3 sequence is 16 residues long. The CDR3 sequence is CASSFYGVGQFYEQYF.

This chain connects TRBV5-1 to TRBJ2-1; TCRdb gives TRBD2 as the D gene, but with no DNA this cannot be confirmed. The CDR3 consists of 14 residues. The germline V gene has CDR1 SGHRS and CDR2 YFSETQ. The CDR3 sequence: CASSPRTSPNEQFF.